This TCR beta chain is drawn from a study of early T cells in non-severe SARS-CoV-2 infection. As for the study in general: The chains were unpaired, and the sequenced material was bulk RNA from unsorted whole blood.

Trimming pared 7 bases from V and 2 bases from J, leaving 15 bases between. The CDR3 length is 14 residues. The germline CDR1 and CDR2 sequences are MDHEN and SYDVKM. The TCR library protocol attached unique molecular identifiers to the individual cDNA molecules. TCRdb re-analysed the 5' RACE reads in MiXCR, keeping a single row per CDR3 protein. The profile shows more than 60,000 distinct CDR3 sequences, around 14% of them singletons. The clonotype originates from an adult who was a healthcare worker with PCR-confirmed SARS-CoV-2 infection or an uninfected control (not recorded which). This chain uses TRBV28 with TRBJ2-7, with D unclear. The sample comprised whole blood. CDR3 region: CASNPLEIAYEQYF. The CDR3 DNA reads as TGTGCCAGCAATCCCCTGGAGATCGCCTACGAGCAGTACTTC.